The rows below give T cell receptor beta chains drawn from one sample of a study of Ad26.COV2.S vaccination and SARS-CoV-2 variants. Clones were read by immunoSEQ multiplex PCR, and TCRdb kept only the in-frame ones, dropping some. The profile shows roughly 510,000 clones, about 83% of them singletons. Sample: peripheral blood, taken in a trial of Ad26.COV2.S vaccine versus placebo. Receptors originate from a person aged 18-65 years who received the Ad26.COV2.S COVID-19 vaccine or a placebo. Both conserved end residues are part of each CDR3. Fields, in order: clone size, V gene, J gene, D gene, CDR3 protein, CDR3 DNA. The D gene is left open where the match is weak. Rows may omit the clone size; those that give it use once, few, many or a size class.

clone size: .
V gene: TRBV6-2/TRBV6-3
J gene: TRBJ1-5
D gene: .
CDR3 protein: CASSYSSRGNQPQHF
CDR3 DNA: TGTGCCAGCAGTTACTCATCAAGGGGGAATCAGCCCCAGCATTTT

clone size: .
V gene: TRBV11-2
J gene: TRBJ2-2
D gene: TRBD1
CDR3 protein: CASSRQGAPGGELFF
CDR3 DNA: TGTGCCAGCAGCCGTCAGGGGGCCCCCGGCGGGGAGCTGTTTTTT

clone size: once
V gene: TRBV5-5
J gene: TRBJ2-7
D gene: TRBD1
CDR3 protein: CASSVSGTGGREQYF
CDR3 DNA: TGTGCCAGCAGCGTCTCCGGGACAGGGGGACGCGAGCAGTACTTC

clone size: .
V gene: TRBV28
J gene: TRBJ1-5
D gene: TRBD1
CDR3 protein: CASKKQGGGNQPQHF
CDR3 DNA: TGTGCCAGCAAAAAACAGGGGGGGGGCAATCAGCCCCAGCATTTT

clone size: .
V gene: TRBV7-8
J gene: TRBJ2-1
D gene: TRBD2
CDR3 protein: CASRGGLAVYNEQFF
CDR3 DNA: TGTGCCAGCAGGGGGGGACTAGCGGTGTACAATGAGCAGTTCTTC

clone size: .
V gene: TRBV7-9
J gene: TRBJ2-1
D gene: TRBD1
CDR3 protein: CASSLGTGANEQFF
CDR3 DNA: TGTGCCAGCAGCCTAGGGACAGGGGCTAATGAGCAGTTCTTC

clone size: .
V gene: TRBV7-8
J gene: TRBJ2-1
D gene: .
CDR3 protein: CASSLYLGLDFNEQFF
CDR3 DNA: TGTGCCAGCAGCTTATATCTGGGCCTGGATTTCAATGAGCAGTTCTTC

clone size: .
V gene: TRBV7-6
J gene: TRBJ2-1
D gene: .
CDR3 protein: CASSLVSRQSSSYNEQFF
CDR3 DNA: TGTGCCAGCAGCTTAGTGAGTAGACAGTCGAGCTCCTACAATGAGCAGTTCTTC

clone size: once
V gene: TRBV18
J gene: TRBJ2-5
D gene: TRBD2
CDR3 protein: CASSRRLAGETQYF
CDR3 DNA: TGTGCCAGCTCACGAAGACTAGCAGGGGAGACCCAGTACTTC

clone size: .
V gene: TRBV20-1
J gene: TRBJ2-1
D gene: TRBD2
CDR3 protein: CSASMGGSSYNEQFF
CDR3 DNA: TGCAGTGCTAGTATGGGCGGGAGCTCCTACAATGAGCAGTTCTTC

clone size: .
V gene: TRBV10-3
J gene: TRBJ2-2
D gene: .
CDR3 protein: CAISESDITGELFF
CDR3 DNA: TGTGCCATCAGTGAGTCGGACATAACCGGGGAGCTGTTTTTT

clone size: .
V gene: TRBV5-1
J gene: TRBJ2-4
D gene: TRBD2
CDR3 protein: CASSWGASGSIGAKNIQYF
CDR3 DNA: TGCGCCAGCAGCTGGGGGGCTAGCGGGAGTATAGGGGCCAAAAACATTCAGTACTTC

clone size: .
V gene: TRBV24-1
J gene: TRBJ2-2
D gene: .
CDR3 protein: CATSDPRGSSNTGELFF
CDR3 DNA: TGTGCCACCAGTGACCCGAGGGGTAGCTCGAACACCGGGGAGCTGTTTTTT

clone size: few
V gene: TRBV7-9
J gene: TRBJ2-1
D gene: TRBD2
CDR3 protein: CASSLPILAGALNEQFF
CDR3 DNA: TGTGCCAGCAGCTTACCAATCCTAGCGGGAGCACTCAATGAGCAGTTCTTC

clone size: .
V gene: TRBV5-1
J gene: TRBJ2-7
D gene: .
CDR3 protein: CASSSSYEQYF
CDR3 DNA: TGCGCCAGCAGCTCCTCCTACGAGCAGTACTTC

clone size: .
V gene: TRBV5-6
J gene: TRBJ1-3
D gene: .
CDR3 protein: CASSLGPAVGSGNTIYF
CDR3 DNA: TGTGCCAGCAGCTTGGGCCCCGCCGTGGGCTCTGGAAACACCATATATTTT

clone size: .
V gene: TRBV19
J gene: TRBJ1-3
D gene: TRBD1
CDR3 protein: CASSFQGAGNTIYF
CDR3 DNA: TGTGCCAGTAGCTTCCAGGGGGCTGGAAACACCATATATTTT

clone size: .
V gene: TRBV30
J gene: TRBJ1-2
D gene: .
CDR3 protein: CAWKEGLGGYTF
CDR3 DNA: TGTGCCTGGAAGGAGGGGCTTGGTGGCTACACCTTC

clone size: .
V gene: TRBV5-6
J gene: TRBJ2-1
D gene: .
CDR3 protein: CASSLVPAYNEQFF
CDR3 DNA: TGTGCCAGCAGCTTGGTCCCAGCCTACAATGAGCAGTTCTTC

clone size: .
V gene: TRBV5-1
J gene: TRBJ1-5
D gene: .
CDR3 protein: CASSPGVGNQPQHF
CDR3 DNA: TGCGCCAGCAGTCCAGGGGTTGGCAATCAGCCCCAGCATTTT

clone size: .
V gene: TRBV27
J gene: TRBJ2-7
D gene: .
CDR3 protein: CASSLGRTYEQYF
CDR3 DNA: TGTGCCAGCAGTTTAGGAAGAACCTACGAGCAGTACTTC

clone size: .
V gene: TRBV15
J gene: TRBJ2-1
D gene: TRBD2
CDR3 protein: CATSRDSYGGRNGEQFF
CDR3 DNA: TGTGCCACCAGCAGAGATAGTTACGGCGGGAGGAACGGTGAGCAGTTCTTC

clone size: .
V gene: TRBV9
J gene: TRBJ2-6
D gene: .
CDR3 protein: CASSVGLSSRGAGANVLTF
CDR3 DNA: TGTGCCAGCAGCGTAGGATTAAGTTCTCGGGGTGCTGGGGCCAACGTCCTGACTTTC

clone size: .
V gene: TRBV14
J gene: TRBJ1-3
D gene: .
CDR3 protein: CASSQDLAASGNTIYF
CDR3 DNA: TGTGCCAGCAGCCAAGATCTGGCAGCCTCTGGAAACACCATATATTTT

clone size: .
V gene: TRBV6-4
J gene: TRBJ2-1
D gene: TRBD2
CDR3 protein: CASSETSGSYNEQFF
CDR3 DNA: TGTGCCAGCAGTGAGACTAGCGGGAGTTACAATGAGCAGTTCTTC

clone size: .
V gene: TRBV14
J gene: TRBJ2-3
D gene: TRBD2
CDR3 protein: CASSQDALAPSTDTQYF
CDR3 DNA: TGTGCCAGCAGCCAAGACGCACTAGCGCCTAGCACAGATACGCAGTATTTT

clone size: .
V gene: TRBV15
J gene: TRBJ2-7
D gene: .
CDR3 protein: CATSRAGGAIEQYF
CDR3 DNA: TGTGCCACCAGCAGAGCTGGGGGGGCGATCGAGCAGTACTTC

clone size: .
V gene: TRBV6-5
J gene: TRBJ1-1
D gene: TRBD1
CDR3 protein: CASQGAAQNTEAFF
CDR3 DNA: TGTGCCAGCCAGGGGGCAGCACAAAACACTGAAGCTTTCTTT

clone size: .
V gene: TRBV11-3
J gene: TRBJ2-7
D gene: .
CDR3 protein: CASSPKGGKGLFSSYEQYF
CDR3 DNA: TGTGCCAGCAGCCCAAAGGGGGGTAAGGGTTTGTTTAGCTCCTACGAGCAGTACTTC

clone size: once
V gene: TRBV18
J gene: TRBJ2-7
D gene: TRBD2
CDR3 protein: CASSPGTSGRYEQYF
CDR3 DNA: TGTGCCAGCTCACCAGGGACTAGCGGGAGGTACGAGCAGTACTTC

clone size: .
V gene: TRBV10-2
J gene: TRBJ2-7
D gene: TRBD2
CDR3 protein: CASSIGGYEQYF
CDR3 DNA: TGCGCCAGCAGTATCGGGGGGTACGAGCAGTACTTC

clone size: .
V gene: TRBV28
J gene: TRBJ2-3
D gene: .
CDR3 protein: CASSPRDGAIYTQYF
CDR3 DNA: TGTGCCAGCAGCCCTAGGGACGGGGCCATATATACGCAGTATTTT

clone size: once
V gene: TRBV28
J gene: TRBJ1-1
D gene: TRBD1
CDR3 protein: CASTLTGIEAFF
CDR3 DNA: TGTGCCAGCACCTTGACAGGGATCGAGGCTTTCTTT

clone size: .
V gene: TRBV6-6
J gene: TRBJ1-6
D gene: TRBD1
CDR3 protein: CASKPRGPMYNSPLHF
CDR3 DNA: TGTGCCAGCAAGCCCAGGGGGCCCATGTATAATTCACCCCTCCACTTT

clone size: .
V gene: TRBV30
J gene: TRBJ1-1
D gene: TRBD1
CDR3 protein: CAWYRGGTEAFF
CDR3 DNA: TGTGCCTGGTACAGGGGAGGCACTGAAGCTTTCTTT

clone size: .
V gene: TRBV7-9
J gene: TRBJ2-1
D gene: .
CDR3 protein: CASSPTGGSSYNEQFF
CDR3 DNA: TGTGCCAGCAGCCCCACTGGGGGGTCATCCTACAATGAGCAGTTCTTC

clone size: .
V gene: TRBV6-2/TRBV6-3
J gene: TRBJ1-5
D gene: .
CDR3 protein: CASSYSRTEYKHF
CDR3 DNA: TGTGCCAGCAGTTACTCGAGAACGGAGTACAAGCATTTT

clone size: .
V gene: TRBV9
J gene: TRBJ2-2
D gene: .
CDR3 protein: CASSVRTGAGELFF
CDR3 DNA: TGTGCCAGCAGCGTACGGACTGGCGCCGGGGAGCTGTTTTTT

clone size: once
V gene: TRBV9
J gene: TRBJ2-1
D gene: .
CDR3 protein: CASSVGGQLTYNEQFF
CDR3 DNA: TGTGCCAGCAGCGTGGGGGGGCAGCTTACATACAATGAGCAGTTCTTC

clone size: .
V gene: TRBV12-3/TRBV12-4
J gene: TRBJ2-7
D gene: .
CDR3 protein: CASARGDTYEQYF
CDR3 DNA: TGTGCCAGCGCAAGGGGCGACACCTACGAGCAGTACTTC

clone size: .
V gene: TRBV6-5
J gene: TRBJ2-6
D gene: .
CDR3 protein: CASGDGSSGANVLTF
CDR3 DNA: TGTGCCAGCGGAGACGGGAGCTCTGGGGCCAACGTCCTGACTTTC

clone size: .
V gene: TRBV7-9
J gene: TRBJ2-3
D gene: .
CDR3 protein: CASSLWAGDSTDTQYF
CDR3 DNA: TGTGCCAGCAGCTTATGGGCTGGAGATAGCACAGATACGCAGTATTTT

clone size: .
V gene: TRBV11-3
J gene: TRBJ2-6
D gene: .
CDR3 protein: CASSQEGAARNVLTF
CDR3 DNA: TGTGCCAGCAGCCAGGAGGGGGCCGCCCGCAACGTCCTGACTTTC

clone size: .
V gene: TRBV4-1
J gene: TRBJ2-3
D gene: .
CDR3 protein: CASSQAGFGTDTQYF
CDR3 DNA: TGCGCCAGCAGCCAAGCGGGGTTCGGCACAGATACGCAGTATTTT

clone size: .
V gene: TRBV7-6
J gene: TRBJ2-1
D gene: TRBD2
CDR3 protein: CASSPYSGGRVYNEQFF
CDR3 DNA: TGTGCCAGCAGCCCGTATTCTGGCGGGAGAGTCTACAATGAGCAGTTCTTC

clone size: .
V gene: TRBV5-4
J gene: TRBJ2-7
D gene: .
CDR3 protein: CASSLEVSSYEQYF
CDR3 DNA: TGTGCCAGCAGCTTGGAGGTCAGCTCCTACGAGCAGTACTTC

clone size: once
V gene: TRBV18
J gene: TRBJ1-2
D gene: .
CDR3 protein: CASSPGDVYGYTF
CDR3 DNA: TGTGCCAGCTCACCCGGGGACGTATATGGCTACACCTTC

clone size: .
V gene: TRBV15
J gene: TRBJ1-5
D gene: TRBD1
CDR3 protein: CATRGTGGPRGNQPQHF
CDR3 DNA: TGTGCCACCAGGGGGACAGGGGGCCCGAGAGGCAATCAGCCCCAGCATTTT

clone size: .
V gene: TRBV18
J gene: TRBJ2-1
D gene: .
CDR3 protein: CASSVAPSLGNEQFF
CDR3 DNA: TGTGCCAGCTCGGTGGCCCCTAGCTTGGGAAATGAGCAGTTCTTC

clone size: .
V gene: TRBV5-6
J gene: TRBJ1-1
D gene: TRBD1
CDR3 protein: CASSSIGQATMNTEAFF
CDR3 DNA: TGTGCCAGCAGCTCCATCGGACAGGCGACCATGAACACTGAAGCTTTCTTT

clone size: .
V gene: TRBV10-3
J gene: TRBJ2-7
D gene: TRBD1
CDR3 protein: CAISGGQETYEQYF
CDR3 DNA: TGTGCCATCAGTGGGGGACAGGAGACCTACGAGCAGTACTTC

clone size: .
V gene: TRBV29-1
J gene: TRBJ2-2
D gene: .
CDR3 protein: CSVRVSDTGELFF
CDR3 DNA: TGCAGCGTTAGGGTATCGGACACCGGGGAGCTGTTTTTT

clone size: .
V gene: TRBV19
J gene: TRBJ2-7
D gene: TRBD2
CDR3 protein: CASSLSGSSYEQYF
CDR3 DNA: TGTGCCAGTAGTTTAAGCGGGAGTAGCTACGAGCAGTACTTC

clone size: .
V gene: TRBV7-8
J gene: TRBJ2-1
D gene: TRBD1
CDR3 protein: CASSSDREVEEQFF
CDR3 DNA: TGTGCCAGCAGCTCGGACAGGGAGGTGGAGGAGCAGTTCTTC

clone size: .
V gene: TRBV28
J gene: TRBJ1-2
D gene: TRBD1
CDR3 protein: CASSTGGWGYTF
CDR3 DNA: TGTGCCAGCAGTACAGGGGGCTGGGGCTACACCTTC

clone size: .
V gene: TRBV7-9
J gene: TRBJ1-1
D gene: TRBD1
CDR3 protein: CASRGQAGPVSEAFF
CDR3 DNA: TGTGCTAGTAGGGGACAGGCCGGTCCCGTCTCTGAAGCTTTCTTT

clone size: .
V gene: TRBV5-8
J gene: TRBJ2-1
D gene: .
CDR3 protein: CASSLVWRIRSSYNEQFF
CDR3 DNA: TGTGCCAGCAGCTTGGTGTGGCGGATTCGTAGCTCCTACAATGAGCAGTTCTTC

clone size: .
V gene: TRBV5-6
J gene: TRBJ2-2
D gene: .
CDR3 protein: CASSPDYGSTGELFF
CDR3 DNA: TGTGCCAGCAGCCCGGACTACGGTTCCACCGGGGAGCTGTTTTTT

clone size: .
V gene: TRBV19
J gene: TRBJ1-2
D gene: TRBD1
CDR3 protein: CATSGTAPRGDGYTF
CDR3 DNA: TGTGCCACCTCGGGGACAGCTCCCAGGGGGGATGGCTACACCTTC